These 24 T cell receptor beta chains share one sample of origin, sequenced in a study of tumor-infiltrating lymphocytes in primary liver carcinoma. From 500 ng of total RNA, TCR beta-specific cDNA was reverse-transcribed using a constant-region primer. Generation of the TCR beta libraries relied on three nested multiplex PCR rounds using slightly modified ARM-PCR. With TRBV1-TRBV30 forward primers and a C-beta reverse primer, the first two PCR rounds were run for about 10 cycles each. TCRdb used MiXCR to reprocess the multiplex PCR reads, holding one entry per CDR3 protein. The table lists about 200,000 distinct CDR3 sequences, just under 85% of them singletons. Without any cell sorting, roughly 20-32 mg of bulk tissue yielded co-extracted RNA and DNA. The sequenced material came from tumor tissue from primary liver carcinoma. The receptors derive from a man aged 40-55 years with primary liver carcinoma and hepatitis B virus infection.

The chain combines TRBV29-1 with TRBJ2-1, with D possibly being TRBD2 (5 bases). Per the germline V gene, CDR1 is SQVTM and CDR2 is ANQGSEA. V was pared by 3 bases and J by 8 bases, with 11 bases between. The CDR3 runs to 12 residues. The CDR3 DNA is TGCAGCGTTGATCTGGAGGTCGATGAGCAGTTCTTC. Protein: CSVDLEVDEQFF.

For this clonotype: The final CDR3 position lacks the conserved phenylalanine or tryptophan, pointing to a likely read error. The V and J genes are TRBV29-1 and TRBJ2-5; TRBD1 matches at 8 bases. Germline V lookup: CDR1 SQVTM, CDR2 ANQGSEA. The CDR3 totals 14 residues. CDR3 sequence reads: CSVGNGQGQEIQYL. CDR3 DNA sequence: TGCAGCGTTGGCAACGGACAGGGCCAAGAGATCCAGTACTTA.

Comment on this clonotype: The conserved final phenylalanine or tryptophan is absent from the CDR3, which likely points to a read error. The rearrangement joins TRBV6-1 to TRBJ1-5; D might be TRBD2 (5 bases). The J call is in doubt because the DNA end fits TRBJ2-3 better. Germline V gene data show CDR1 as MNHNS and CDR2 as SASEGT. The CDR3 loop spans 14 amino acids. For the CDR3, the DNA is TGTGCCAGCAGTGAGGCGAGGGAAAAGGAGCCCCAGTATTCT. Translation: CASSEAREKEPQYS.

In regard to this clonotype: Mismatch with germline at one junction end may stem from a read error. The chain recombines TRBV29-1 with TRBJ1-3; D is undetermined. The CDR3 consists of 11 residues. Looked up from germline, CDR1 is SQVTM and CDR2 is ANQGSEA. CDR3 sequence (DNA): TGCGGCGTGCGATCTGGAAACACCATATATTTT. Translated, it gives CGVRSGNTIYF.

About this clonotype: One end of the junction is discordant with germline, which a read error may explain. The V and J genes are TRBV5-4 and TRBJ2-2; TRBD2 matches 8 bases. The CDR3 contains 15 residues. CDR1 is SGHNT and CDR2 is YYREEE in the germline V gene (reference sequence). CDR3 loop: CASSSTSANTRELFF. The CDR3 nucleotides read TGCGCCAGCAGCTCGACTAGCGCGAACACCAGAGAGCTGTTTTTT.

This clonotype was detected only a few times. A much bigger clone sits one base away, suggesting this may be a read error. The chain links TRBV12-3 or TRBV12-4 to TRBJ2-7; D is unclear. The CDR3 sequence is 15 residues long. CDR3 nucleotide sequence: TGTGCCAGCGGTTTACGGCAGGCCAGCTCCTACGAGCAGTACTTC. Its protein is CASGLRQASSYEQYF.

V is TRBV6-2 or TRBV6-3 and J is TRBJ2-5; a possible D gene is TRBD1 (5 bases). Germline values: CDR1 MNHEY, CDR2 SVGEGT. The V gene lost 5 bases and the J gene lost 2 bases, with 15 bases spanning the gap. There are 15 residues in the CDR3. CDR3 sequence (DNA): TGTGCCAGCAGTCCTAATAGGGGCGGACAAGAGACCCAGTACTTC. Amino acids: CASSPNRGGQETQYF.

To note about this clonotype: Since a much larger clone is just one base distant, this may be a read error. The chain combines TRBV4-2 with TRBJ1-1; D is ambiguous. The CDR3 is 14 amino acids. CDR1 and CDR2 (germline): LGHNA, YNFKEQ. For the CDR3, the DNA is TGTGCCAGCAACCAAGATCCCATGAACACTGAAGCTTTCTTT. It codes for CASNQDPMNTEAFF.

With respect to this clonotype: In this CDR3 the conserved last residue, phenylalanine or tryptophan, is missing, so a read error is likely. Because the CDR3's place on the DNA is in doubt, the DNA is left out and the CDR3 is given as listed by TCRdb. The gene calls are TRBV6-2 or TRBV6-3 and TRBJ2-4; TRBD1 was called by the table and not checked on the DNA. Germline V CDR1 and CDR2: MNHEY, SVGEGT. The CDR3 spans 14 amino acids, including both terminal residues. This CDR3 reads CASSPRGGENIQYL.

By share, this clonotype counts as medium-sized. The chain joins TRBV6-6 to TRBJ1-2; D ambiguous. V lost 7 bases to trimming and J lost 2 bases, with 14 bases between them. The CDR3 runs 14 residues. Looked up from germline, CDR1 is MNHNY and CDR2 is SVGAGI (reference sequence). CDR3 sequence: CASTTGPRNYGYTF. In nucleotides, the CDR3 is TGTGCCAGCACCACGGGTCCCAGGAACTATGGCTACACCTTC.

Regarding this clonotype: At one end, the junction sequence differs from germline, possibly due to a read error. J is TRBJ2-7 and V is TRBV4-3; D is undetermined. Germline V gene sequence: CDR1 LGHNA, CDR2 YSLEER. CDR3 length equals 13 residues. CDR3 DNA sequence: TGCGCCAGCAGCCAAAATCTGCCCTTCGAGCGGTACTTC. Protein sequence: CASSQNLPFERYF.

Remarks on this clonotype: A junction boundary mismatches the germline segment, possibly from a read error. CDR3 loop: CSVKFGQSIYGHTF. CDR3 nucleotide sequence: TGTAGCGTCAAGTTTGGACAGTCGATATATGGTCACACCTTC. The V gene is TRBV29-1, the J gene TRBJ1-2, with D possibly being TRBD1 (6 bases). There are 14 residues in the CDR3. CDR1 is SQVTM and CDR2 is ANQGSEA in the germline V gene.

Worth noting for this clonotype: The germline gene is not matched at one end of the junction; a read error may be the cause. In DNA form, the CDR3 reads TGTGCCAGCAGACTCCTCCCGGGTAGGGGAGAGTCCCAGTACTTC. It specifies CASRLLPGRGESQYF. The gene calls are TRBV14 and TRBJ2-5; D tentatively fits TRBD1 or TRBD2 (5 bases each). This CDR3 has 15 residues. The germline V gene has CDR1 SGHDN and CDR2 FVKESK. Using reference TRBV14 and TRBJ2-5 for the parts outside the CDR3, the full variable domain is EAGVTQFPSHSVIEKGQTVTLRCDPISGHDNLYWYRRVMGKEIKFLLHFVKESKQDESGMPNNRFLAERTGGTYSTLKVQPAELEDSGVYFCASRLLPGRGESQYFGPGTRLLVL.

This clonotype showed up just once. CDR3: CANSLSRGIAQAFF. CDR3 coding DNA: TGTGCCAACAGTTTAAGTCGGGGGATAGCTCAAGCTTTCTTT. The V gene is TRBV11-1, the J gene TRBJ1-1; a weak D match, TRBD1 (5 bases). Trimming shortened V by 10 bases and J by 9 bases, and 24 bases separated the two germline ends. This CDR3 is 14 amino acids long. Per the germline V gene, CDR1 is SGHAT and CDR2 is FQDESV (reference sequence).

With regard to this clonotype: Relative to the germline gene, one junction end is altered; a read error may explain this. CDR3 nucleotides: TGTGCCAGCATATCGGGGACAGGCACGCAGTTTTTT. This encodes CASISGTGTQFF. This chain connects TRBV6-1 to TRBJ2-3; 8 bases agree with TRBD1. The CDR3 length is 12 residues. The germline V gene encodes CDR1 MNHNS and CDR2 SASEGT.

Remarks on this clonotype: Sequence at one end of the junction differs from germline and may be a read error. In DNA form, the CDR3 reads TGTTCCAGTAGCGCGGGATCCGGGACTAGCTTTACCTACAATGAGCAGTTCTTC. Translation gives CSSSAGSGTSFTYNEQFF. The J gene is TRBJ2-1, the V gene TRBV9; 9 bases map to TRBD2. This CDR3 is 18 amino acids long. CDR1 is SGDLS and CDR2 is YYNGEE in the germline V gene.

As DNA, the CDR3 is TGTGCCAGTAATATTGCTAGCGGGGTGTTGAACACCGGGGAGCTGTTTTTT. Translation gives CASNIASGVLNTGELFF. The chain is built from TRBV19 and TRBJ2-2; 9 bases are a match to TRBD2. This CDR3 is 17 amino acids long. Germline CDR1 LNHDA, CDR2 SQIVND (reference sequence). V trimming: 7 bases; J trimming: 1 base; junction bases outside the gene matches: 10.

Only a few counts were recorded for this clonotype. An end of the junction differs from the germline gene, which may be a read error. The genes are TRBV12-3 or TRBV12-4 and TRBJ2-5, with D possibly being TRBD1 (6 bases). This CDR3 spans 15 amino acids. The CDR3 DNA is TGTGTCAGCAGTCTGGACAGCACCTTCCAAGAGACCCAGTACTTC. It codes for CVSSLDSTFQETQYF.

Concerning this clonotype itself: One junction end does not reproduce the germline sequence, and a read error may be involved. The chain is built from TRBV4-3 and TRBJ2-1; 10 nucleotides agree with TRBD2. Germline assignment: CDR1 LGHNA and CDR2 YSLEER. The CDR3 has 17 amino acids. The CDR3: CANSRDLAGASYNEQFF. The CDR3 DNA reads TGCGCCAACAGCCGGGACCTAGCGGGAGCTTCCTACAATGAGCAGTTCTTC.

As concerns this clonotype: A read error may account for a junction end that differs from germline. V is TRBV11-1 and J is TRBJ2-7; D may be TRBD1 or TRBD2 (5 bases each). CDR3 length equals 17 residues. CDR1 and CDR2 from the germline V gene are SGHAT and FQDESV (reference sequence). The DNA for the CDR3 is TGTGCCGACAGCTTAGGGCCGGCGGGTGAAAGCTCCTACGAACAGTACTTC. As protein: CADSLGPAGESSYEQYF.

Points on this clonotype: A much larger clone differs from this one at a single base, so this may be a read error. This chain's CDR3 is CASTLRAAGVGNEQFF. The CDR3 nucleotides are TGTGCCAGCACTTTAAGAGCGGCCGGGGTTGGCAATGAGCAGTTCTTC. The J gene is TRBJ2-1, the V gene TRBV28, with D maybe TRBD2 (5 bases). This CDR3 is built from 16 residues. The germline V gene encodes CDR1 MDHEN and CDR2 SYDVKM.

About this clonotype itself: A junction end diverges from the germline sequence, so it may reflect a read error. The chain has TRBV19 and TRBJ2-7; D possibly corresponds to TRBD2 (6 bases). CDR3 length: 15 amino acids. Germline-derived CDR1 and CDR2 are LNHDA and SQIVND (reference sequence). The CDR3 loop reads CASSTGTSSIYVQYF. As DNA, the CDR3 is TGTGCCAGTAGTACCGGGACTTCCTCGATCTACGTGCAGTACTTC.

In the case of this clonotype: This may be a read error: a much more frequent sequence differs by one nucleotide. The chain is built from TRBV5-1 and TRBJ2-6; 8 bases agree with TRBD1. The CDR3 loop spans 16 amino acids. Germline assignment: CDR1 SGHRS and CDR2 YFSETQ. This chain's CDR3 is CTSSLGQEAGANVLTF. The CDR3 DNA reads TGCACCAGCAGCTTGGGACAGGAAGCTGGGGCCAACGTCCTGACTTTC.

Of note for this clonotype: The germline gene is not matched at one end of the junction; a read error may be the cause. This chain joins TRBV6-1 and TRBJ2-7; TRBD2 is a possible D gene (6 bases). Germline values: CDR1 MNHNS, CDR2 SASEGT. CDR3 length: 11 amino acids. The CDR3 sequence is CPSSGLYEQYF. CDR3 coding DNA: TGTCCCAGCAGCGGGCTCTACGAGCAGTATTTC.